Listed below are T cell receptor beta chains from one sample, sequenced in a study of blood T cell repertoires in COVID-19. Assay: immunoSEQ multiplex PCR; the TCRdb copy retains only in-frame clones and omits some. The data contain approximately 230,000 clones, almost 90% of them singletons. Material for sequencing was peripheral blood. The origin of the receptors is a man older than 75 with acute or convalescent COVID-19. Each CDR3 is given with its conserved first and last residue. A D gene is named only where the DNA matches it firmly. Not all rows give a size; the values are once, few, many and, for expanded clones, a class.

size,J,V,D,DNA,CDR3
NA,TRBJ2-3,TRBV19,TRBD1,TGTGCCAGTAATAGGGACAGGGGCACAGATACGCAGTATTTT,CASNRDRGTDTQYF
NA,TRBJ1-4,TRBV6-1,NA,TGTGCCAGCAGTGAGGGTCCTCTAGCAGTTCGGGAAAAACTGTTTTTT,CASSEGPLAVREKLFF
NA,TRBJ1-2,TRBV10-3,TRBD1,TGTGCCATCAGTGAGACAGGGGGCGTGTATGGCTACACCTTC,CAISETGGVYGYTF
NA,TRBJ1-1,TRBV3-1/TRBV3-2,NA,TGTGCCAGCAAGCAAGCCGAGAACACTGAAGCTTTCTTT,CASKQAENTEAFF
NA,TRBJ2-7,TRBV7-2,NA,TGTGCCAGCAGCTTAGCCCTTTGGGGCGCGAGAAGGACCTACGAGCAGTACTTC,CASSLALWGARRTYEQYF
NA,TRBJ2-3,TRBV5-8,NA,TGTGCCAGCACCCCCAGGCGAACAGATACGCAGTATTTT,CASTPRRTDTQYF
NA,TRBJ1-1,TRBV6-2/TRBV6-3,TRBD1,TGTGCCAGCAGTTCGCAACGGACAGGGGACGCTTTCTTT,CASSSQRTGDAFF
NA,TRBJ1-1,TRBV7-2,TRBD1,TGTGCCAGCAGCTCGACAGGGGTGGTAAACACTGAAGCTTTCTTT,CASSSTGVVNTEAFF
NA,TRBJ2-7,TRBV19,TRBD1,TGTGCCAGCAAGCCCGGGACAGGGGGCTCCGAGCAGTACTTC,CASKPGTGGSEQYF
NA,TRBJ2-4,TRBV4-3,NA,TGCGCCAGCAGCCAGCGCGGACAGAGCGACATTCAGTACTTC,CASSQRGQSDIQYF
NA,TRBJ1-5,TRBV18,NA,TGTGCCAGCTCACCTCTCCGGGGGAGCAATCAGCCCCAGCATTTT,CASSPLRGSNQPQHF
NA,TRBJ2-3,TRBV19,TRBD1,TGTGCCAGTTGGAACAGGGGTGAAGGAGATACGCAGTATTTT,CASWNRGEGDTQYF
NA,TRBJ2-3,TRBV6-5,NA,TGTGCCAGCAGCCCGGGGGGCCAGCGCACAGATACGCAGTATTTT,CASSPGGQRTDTQYF
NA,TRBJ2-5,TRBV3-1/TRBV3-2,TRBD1,TGTGCCAGCAGCCCCCCAACAGGGGACCAAGAGACCCAGTACTTC,CASSPPTGDQETQYF
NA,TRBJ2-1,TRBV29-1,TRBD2,TGCAGCGTTGCAACTAGCGGGGGGACAAGCAATGAGCAGTTCTTC,CSVATSGGTSNEQFF
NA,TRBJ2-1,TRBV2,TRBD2,TGTGCCAGCAGTGAAGCGAGGGGGACTAGCGGGACAAATGAGCAGTTCTTC,CASSEARGTSGTNEQFF
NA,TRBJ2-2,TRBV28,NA,TGTGCCAGCAGTTTGCAGGGGGGGGAGCTGTTTTTT,CASSLQGGELFF
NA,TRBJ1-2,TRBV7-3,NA,TGTGCCAGCAGCTTAAACTGGGGGGATGGCTACACCTTC,CASSLNWGDGYTF
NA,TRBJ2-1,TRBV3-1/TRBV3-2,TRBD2,TGTGCCAGCAGCCTTACCGGGACTAGCGGACCTCAAGCTAAGTTCTTC,CASSLTGTSGPQAKFF
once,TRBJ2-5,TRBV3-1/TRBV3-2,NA,TGTGCCAGCAGCCAAGGGGGGGGCTCCGAGGGGACCCAGTACTTC,CASSQGGGSEGTQYF
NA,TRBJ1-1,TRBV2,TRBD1,TGTGCCAGTGACAGGGGCAATTCGAACACTGAAGCTTTCTTT,CASDRGNSNTEAFF
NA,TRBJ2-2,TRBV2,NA,TGTGCCAGAGAGGGACTCCCGGGAGCCGGGGAGCTGTTTTTT,CAREGLPGAGELFF